One sample yielded the 19 T cell receptor beta chains listed below, sequenced in a study of blood T cell repertoires in COVID-19. Assay used: immunoSEQ multiplex PCR; TCRdb lists only in-frame clones, some missing. The table includes fewer than 250,000 clones, just over 85% detected once. Sequencing was done on a sample of PBMCs or T cells enriched from blood (not recorded which). The receptors derive from a woman aged 45-59 years with acute COVID-19.

This chain links TRBV14 with TRBJ1-2; 8 bases fit TRBD1. Germline values: CDR1 SGHDN, CDR2 FVKESK. J gave up 5 bases and V 4 bases, and 3 bases lay outside the gene matches. This CDR3 is built from 13 residues. The CDR3 spells CASSPRDRYGYTF. The CDR3 region has the DNA TGTGCCAGCAGCCCACGGGACAGGTATGGCTACACCTTC.

J is TRBJ2-2 and V is TRBV5-4; D may be TRBD2 (5 bases). Germline loops: CDR1 SGHNT, CDR2 YYREEE (reference sequence). The CDR3 extends over 16 amino acids. Trimming took 0 bases from V and 2 from J, leaving 11 bases between them. CDR3 in DNA: TGTGCCAGCAGCTTGGGTGGACTTCTAAACACCGGGGAGCTGTTTTTT. Residues: CASSLGGLLNTGELFF.

This sequence joins TRBV1 and TRBJ2-5; the table's D call of TRBD1 was not tested on the DNA. TRBV1 is noted as a pseudogene. This CDR3 contains 20 residues. The CDR3 DNA follows: TGCACCAGCAGCCAGGATGATCCCGGGACACCTGTCGGTCTATTAGAGACCCAGTACTTC. Translating gives CTSSQDDPGTPVGLLETQYF.

The chain joins TRBV12-3 or TRBV12-4 to TRBJ2-1; 10 bases align to TRBD2. The CDR3 contains 13 residues. The junction had 2 bases not matched to a gene; V was cut back by 7 bases and J by 5 bases. The CDR3 here is CASILAGHNEQFF. The CDR3 nucleotides are TGTGCCAGCATACTAGCGGGACACAATGAGCAGTTCTTC.

This clone was counted a single time. The genes are TRBV28 and TRBJ1-1; D is perhaps TRBD1 (5 bases). With 5 bases removed from V and 11 bases from J, the gap between germline ends came to 24 bases. This CDR3 has 15 residues. Germline V gene data show CDR1 as MDHEN and CDR2 as SYDVKM. The CDR3 DNA reads as TGTGCCAGCAGTCCCACCGGGACTCCTGGCTACTGGGCTTTCTTT. As protein: CASSPTGTPGYWAFF.

The chain links TRBV19 to TRBJ2-7; D may be TRBD2 (5 bases). Germline lookup yields CDR1 LNHDA and CDR2 SQIVND (reference sequence). Trimming left V 5 bases short and J 2 bases short, with 13 bases between. The CDR3 runs to 14 residues. CDR3 in amino acids: CASSPRTPAYEQYF. DNA for the CDR3: TGTGCCAGTAGTCCAAGGACTCCAGCCTACGAGCAGTACTTC.

V usage is TRBV19 and J usage is TRBJ1-2; no clear D gene. Germline V CDR1 and CDR2: LNHDA, SQIVND (reference sequence). The length of the CDR3 is 12 residues. V gave up 7 bases and J gave up 3 bases, with 9 bases separating them. As DNA, the CDR3 is TGTGCCAGTAAGGCGGGCCACTATGGCTACACCTTC. As protein: CASKAGHYGYTF.

J is TRBJ2-5 and V is TRBV4-1, with a possible D match to TRBD1 (5 bases). CDR1 and CDR2 from the germline V gene are MGHRA and YSYEKL. The CDR3 is made up of 17 amino acids. Trimming cost V 0 bases and J 3 bases, with 17 bases left between them. The CDR3 coding sequence is TGCGCCAGCAGCCAAGATCTTTCCACCGGACAAAAAGAGACCCAGTACTTC. Translation gives CASSQDLSTGQKETQYF.

This chain uses TRBV2 with TRBJ2-2; 11 nucleotides agree with TRBD2. Germline CDR1 is SNHLY and CDR2 is FYNNEI. J lost 3 bases, V lost 6 bases, and 9 bases had no gene match. The CDR3 has 17 residues. CDR3 DNA sequence: TGTGCCAGCAGACTACTCCTAGCGGGAGGATACACCGGGGAGCTGTTTTTT. Encoded protein: CASRLLLAGGYTGELFF.

This chain connects TRBV30 to TRBJ1-2, with 7 bases identical to TRBD1. V was clipped by 2 bases and J by 9 bases; unmatched bases: 9. Germline CDR1 GTSNPN, CDR2 SVGIG (reference sequence). The CDR3 runs 13 residues. The CDR3 here is CAWSTPTGDSYTF. The CDR3 nucleotides are TGTGCCTGGAGTACGCCCACAGGGGATAGCTACACCTTC.

The chain is built from TRBV7-2 and TRBJ2-1; a weak D match, TRBD2 (6 bases). Germline V CDR1 and CDR2: SGHTA, FQGNSA. V dropped 5 bases and J dropped 6 bases, with 14 bases sitting between them. The length of the CDR3 is 14 residues. The CDR3 DNA reads TGTGCCAGCAGCCTCCGGACTACCCCCAATGAGCAGTTCTTC. Amino acids: CASSLRTTPNEQFF.

This sequence joins TRBV5-4 and TRBJ1-4; no reliable D call. The CDR3 totals 14 residues. From germline, CDR1 is SGHNT and CDR2 YYREEE (reference sequence). V was shortened by 5 bases and J by 14 bases, with 22 bases between the two germline ends. The CDR3 protein is CASSSTQSGKVLFF. CDR3 in DNA: TGTGCCAGCAGTTCAACGCAGTCGGGGAAGGTTCTGTTTTTT. Combining the CDR3 with reference TRBV5-4 and TRBJ1-4 gives the whole variable domain ETGVTQSPTHLIKTRGQQVTLRCSSQSGHNTVSWYQQALGQGPQFIFQYYREEENGRGNFPPRFSGLQFPNYSSELNVNALELDDSALYLCASSSTQSGKVLFFGSGTQLSVL.

The chain is built from TRBV18 and TRBJ1-2; TRBD1 matches at 8 bases. Germline values: CDR1 KGHSH, CDR2 LQKENI. The ends lost 2 bases at V and 1 base at J; junction bases unmatched: 6. The CDR3 spans 16 residues. The CDR3 here is CASSPLAGGGNYGYTF. The DNA for the CDR3 is TGTGCCAGCTCACCATTGGCAGGGGGCGGTAACTATGGCTACACCTTC.

V usage is TRBV7-2 and J usage is TRBJ2-7; the D gene is possibly TRBD1 (6 bases). Trimming left V 5 bases short and J 5 bases short, with 10 bases between. Germline V gene data show CDR1 as SGHTA and CDR2 as FQGNSA. The CDR3 contains 12 residues. CDR3 in amino acids: CASSLNRDEQYF. The CDR3 bases are TGTGCCAGCAGCCTCAACAGGGACGAGCAGTACTTC. The full variable domain, with the rest looked up from reference TRBV7-2 and TRBJ2-7, is GAGVSQSPSNKVTEKGKDVELRCDPISGHTALYWYRQSLGQGLEFLIYFQGNSAPDKSGLPSDRFSAERTGGSVSTLTIQRTQQEDSAVYLCASSLNRDEQYFGPGTRLTVT.

The chain recombines TRBV4-3 with TRBJ2-7, with TRBD1 matching over 7 bases. V shed 0 bases and J 3 bases; nucleotides not matched to a gene: 11. Germline V lookup: CDR1 LGHNA, CDR2 YSLEER. The CDR3 is made up of 17 amino acids. The CDR3, as DNA: TGCGCCAGCAGCCAAGATAAGGCCTTAGGGGGCAGCTACGAGCAGTACTTC. Protein product: CASSQDKALGGSYEQYF.

This rearrangement joins TRBV28 to TRBJ2-3, with D possibly TRBD1 on 5 matching bases. Germline loops: CDR1 MDHEN, CDR2 SYDVKM. Trimming stripped 6 bases from V and 0 bases from J, with 13 bases between. This CDR3 contains 15 residues. CDR3 amino acids: CASRTAGRSTDTQYF. CDR3 DNA sequence: TGTGCCAGCAGGACAGCAGGGCGAAGCACAGATACGCAGTATTTT.

The V gene is TRBV27, the J gene TRBJ2-1, with D possibly being TRBD1 (5 bases). Trimming took off 10 bases at V and 2 bases at J, with 12 bases between the two ends. The CDR3 totals 13 residues. Germline V gene data show CDR1 as MNHEY and CDR2 as SMNVEV (reference sequence). The CDR3 bases are TGTGCCACCGCCGAGACAGCCTACAATGAGCAGTTCTTC. It yields the protein CATAETAYNEQFF.

The chain recombines TRBV7-9 with TRBJ2-2, with a possible D match to TRBD1 (6 bases). Trimming stripped 3 bases from V and 0 bases from J, with 8 bases between. There are 15 residues in the CDR3. Looked up from germline, CDR1 is SEHNR and CDR2 is FQNEAQ (reference sequence). This CDR3 is CASSFGTPNTGELFF. DNA for the CDR3: TGTGCCAGCAGCTTTGGGACACCGAACACCGGGGAGCTGTTTTTT.

The gene calls are TRBV19 and TRBJ2-3; possibly TRBD1 for D (5 bases). The CDR3 extends over 15 amino acids. Germline V gene data show CDR1 as LNHDA and CDR2 as SQIVND (reference sequence). V was trimmed by 5 bases and J by 0 bases, leaving 12 bases between them. CDR3 nucleotide sequence: TGTGCCAGTAGTTTCTTTGACAGAAGCACAGATACGCAGTATTTT. Its translation is CASSFFDRSTDTQYF. The variable domain in full, with the rest retrieved from reference TRBV19 and TRBJ2-3, is DGGITQSPKYLFRKEGQNVTLSCEQNLNHDAMYWYRQDPGQGLRLIYYSQIVNDFQKGDIAEGYSVSREKKESFPLTVTSAQKNPTAFYLCASSFFDRSTDTQYFGPGTRLTVL.